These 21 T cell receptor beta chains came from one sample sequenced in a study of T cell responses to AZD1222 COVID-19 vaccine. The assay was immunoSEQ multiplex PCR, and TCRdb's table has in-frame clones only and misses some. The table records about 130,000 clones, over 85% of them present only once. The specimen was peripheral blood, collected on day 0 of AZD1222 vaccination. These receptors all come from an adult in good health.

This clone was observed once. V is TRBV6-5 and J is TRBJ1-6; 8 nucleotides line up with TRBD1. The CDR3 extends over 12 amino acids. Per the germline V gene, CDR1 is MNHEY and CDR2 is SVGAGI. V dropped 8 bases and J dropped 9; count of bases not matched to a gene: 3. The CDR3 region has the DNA TGTGCCAGCGGACAGGGACTTTCACCCCTCCACTTT. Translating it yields CASGQGLSPLHF.

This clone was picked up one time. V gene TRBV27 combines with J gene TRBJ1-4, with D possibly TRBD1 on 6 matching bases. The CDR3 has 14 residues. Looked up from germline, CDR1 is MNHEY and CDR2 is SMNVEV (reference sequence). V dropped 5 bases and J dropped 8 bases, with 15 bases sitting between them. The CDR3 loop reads CASSRRGRGEKLFF. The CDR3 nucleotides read TGTGCCAGCAGTAGGCGGGGGCGTGGGGAAAAACTGTTTTTT.

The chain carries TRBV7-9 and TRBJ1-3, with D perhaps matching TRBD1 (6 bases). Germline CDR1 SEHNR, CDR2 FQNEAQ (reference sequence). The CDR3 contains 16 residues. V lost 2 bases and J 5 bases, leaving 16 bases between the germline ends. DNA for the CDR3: TGTGCCAGCAGCTTAAGGCGGGACATCCATAGAAACACCATATATTTT. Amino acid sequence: CASSLRRDIHRNTIYF. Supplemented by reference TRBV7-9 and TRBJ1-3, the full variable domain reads DTGVSQNPRHKITKRGQNVTFRCDPISEHNRLYWYRQTLGQGPEFLTYFQNEAQLEKSRLLSDRFSAERPKGSFSTLEIQRTEQGDSAMYLCASSLRRDIHRNTIYFGEGSWLTVV.

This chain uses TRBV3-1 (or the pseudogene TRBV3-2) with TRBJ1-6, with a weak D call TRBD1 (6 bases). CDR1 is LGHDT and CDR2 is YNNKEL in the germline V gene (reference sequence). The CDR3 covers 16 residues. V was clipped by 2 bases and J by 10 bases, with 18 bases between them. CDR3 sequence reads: CASSQWIRQDKSPLHF. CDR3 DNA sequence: TGTGCCAGCAGCCAATGGATACGACAGGACAAATCACCCCTCCACTTT.

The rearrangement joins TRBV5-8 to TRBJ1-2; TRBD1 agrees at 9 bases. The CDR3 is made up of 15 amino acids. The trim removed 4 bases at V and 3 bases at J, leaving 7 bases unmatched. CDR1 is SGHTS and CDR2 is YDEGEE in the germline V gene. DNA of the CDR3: TGTGCCAGCAGCCAAGGGACAGGGTGGGACTATGGCTACACCTTC. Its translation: CASSQGTGWDYGYTF.

CDR3 amino acids: CASSRYQGGGTGELFF. The CDR3 region has the DNA TGCGCCAGCAGCCGGTATCAAGGGGGCGGGACCGGGGAGCTGTTTTTT. V and J are TRBV4-3 and TRBJ2-2; 7 bases line up with TRBD1. J gave up 5 bases and V 4 bases, and 10 bases lay outside the gene matches. The germline CDR1 and CDR2 sequences are LGHNA and YSLEER. This CDR3 contains 16 residues.

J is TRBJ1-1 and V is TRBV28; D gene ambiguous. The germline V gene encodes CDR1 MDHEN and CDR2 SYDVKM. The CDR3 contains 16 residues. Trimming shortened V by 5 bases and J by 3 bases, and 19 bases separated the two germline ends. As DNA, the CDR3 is TGTGCCAGCAGTCCTCAATGGGTCCGGAGCGACACTGAAGCTTTCTTT. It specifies CASSPQWVRSDTEAFF.

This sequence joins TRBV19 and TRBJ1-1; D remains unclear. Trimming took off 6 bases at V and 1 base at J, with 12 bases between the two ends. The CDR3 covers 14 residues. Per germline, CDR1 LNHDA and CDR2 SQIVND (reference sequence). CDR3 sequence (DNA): TGTGCCAGTAGCGGGTACACCAGGAACACTGAAGCTTTCTTT. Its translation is CASSGYTRNTEAFF.

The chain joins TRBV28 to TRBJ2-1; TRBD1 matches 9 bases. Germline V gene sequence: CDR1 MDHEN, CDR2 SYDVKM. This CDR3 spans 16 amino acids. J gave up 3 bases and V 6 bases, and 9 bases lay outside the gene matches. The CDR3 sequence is CASRPPTGGIYNEQFF. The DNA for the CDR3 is TGTGCCAGCAGGCCCCCGACAGGGGGTATCTACAATGAGCAGTTCTTC.

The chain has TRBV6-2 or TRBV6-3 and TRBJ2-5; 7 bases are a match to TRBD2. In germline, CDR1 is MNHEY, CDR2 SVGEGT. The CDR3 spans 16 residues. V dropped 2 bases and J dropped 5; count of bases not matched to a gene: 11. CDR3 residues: CASSYHQRGGPETQYF. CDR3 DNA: TGTGCCAGCAGTTACCATCAAAGGGGAGGGCCGGAGACCCAGTACTTC.

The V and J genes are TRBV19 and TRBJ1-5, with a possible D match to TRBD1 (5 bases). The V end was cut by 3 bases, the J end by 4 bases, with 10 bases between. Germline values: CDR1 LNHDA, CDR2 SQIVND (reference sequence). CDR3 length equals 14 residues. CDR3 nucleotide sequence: TGTGCCAGTAGTATCGGGGGACGGAATCAGCCCCAGCATTTT. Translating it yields CASSIGGRNQPQHF.

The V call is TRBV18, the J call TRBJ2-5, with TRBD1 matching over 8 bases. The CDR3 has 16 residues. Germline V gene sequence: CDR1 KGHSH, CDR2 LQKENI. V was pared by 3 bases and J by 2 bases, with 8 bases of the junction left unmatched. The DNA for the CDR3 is TGTGCCAGCTCACCCACACAGGGGGACAGACAAGAGACCCAGTACTTC. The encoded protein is CASSPTQGDRQETQYF.

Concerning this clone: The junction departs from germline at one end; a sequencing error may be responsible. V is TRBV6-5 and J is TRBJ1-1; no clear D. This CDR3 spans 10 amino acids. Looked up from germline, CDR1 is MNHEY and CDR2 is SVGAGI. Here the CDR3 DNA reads TGTGCCAGCAGAGCTCGCGTGGATACCTTT. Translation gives CASRARVDTF.

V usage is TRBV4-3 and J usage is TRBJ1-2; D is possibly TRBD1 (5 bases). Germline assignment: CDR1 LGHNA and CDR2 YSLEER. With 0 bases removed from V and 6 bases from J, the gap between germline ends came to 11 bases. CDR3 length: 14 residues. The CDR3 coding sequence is TGCGCCAGCAGCCAAGATTTGGCAGGGAATGGCTACACCTTC. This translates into CASSQDLAGNGYTF.

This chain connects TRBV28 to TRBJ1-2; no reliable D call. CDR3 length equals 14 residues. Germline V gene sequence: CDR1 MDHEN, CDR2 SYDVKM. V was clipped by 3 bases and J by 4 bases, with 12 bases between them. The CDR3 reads CASSLLEGFYGYTF. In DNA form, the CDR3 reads TGTGCCAGCAGTTTGTTGGAGGGATTCTATGGCTACACCTTC.

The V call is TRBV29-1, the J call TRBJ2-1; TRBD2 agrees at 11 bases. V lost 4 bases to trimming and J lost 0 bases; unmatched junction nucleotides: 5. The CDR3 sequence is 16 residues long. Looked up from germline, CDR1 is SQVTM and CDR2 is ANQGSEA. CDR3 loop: CSVVGLADSSYNEQFF. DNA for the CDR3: TGCAGCGTTGTGGGACTAGCGGACAGCTCCTACAATGAGCAGTTCTTC.

In nucleotides, the CDR3 is TGTGCCTGGAGTATAATTCGGGACTCTGGCTACACCTTC. Protein product: CAWSIIRDSGYTF. The chain links TRBV30 to TRBJ1-2; weak D call: TRBD1 (5 bases). The CDR3 runs 13 residues. With 2 bases removed from V and 7 bases from J, the gap between germline ends came to 14 bases. Germline CDR1 GTSNPN, CDR2 SVGIG (reference sequence).

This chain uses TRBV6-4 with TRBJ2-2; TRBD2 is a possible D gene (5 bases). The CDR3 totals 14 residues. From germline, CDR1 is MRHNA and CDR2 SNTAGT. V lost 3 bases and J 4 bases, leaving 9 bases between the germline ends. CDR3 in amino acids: CASSDDGVTGELFF. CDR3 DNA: TGTGCCAGCAGTGATGACGGGGTCACCGGGGAGCTGTTTTTT.

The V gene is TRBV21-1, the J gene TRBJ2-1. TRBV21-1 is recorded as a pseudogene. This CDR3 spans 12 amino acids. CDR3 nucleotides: TGTGCCAGCAGCAACATATTAGGTGAGCAGTTCTTC. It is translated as CASSNILGEQFF.

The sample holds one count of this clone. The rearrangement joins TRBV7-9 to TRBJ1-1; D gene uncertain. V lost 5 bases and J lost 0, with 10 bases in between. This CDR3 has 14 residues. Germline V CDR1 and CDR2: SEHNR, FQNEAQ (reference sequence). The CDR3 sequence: CASSGWRVNTEAFF. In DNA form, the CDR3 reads TGTGCCAGCAGCGGATGGAGGGTGAACACTGAAGCTTTCTTT.

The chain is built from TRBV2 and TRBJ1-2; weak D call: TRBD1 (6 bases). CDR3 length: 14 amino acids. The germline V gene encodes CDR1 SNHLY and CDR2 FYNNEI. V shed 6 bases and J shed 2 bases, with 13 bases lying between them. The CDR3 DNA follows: TGTGCCAGCAGGAACAGAACAGGGAACTATGGCTACACCTTC. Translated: CASRNRTGNYGYTF.